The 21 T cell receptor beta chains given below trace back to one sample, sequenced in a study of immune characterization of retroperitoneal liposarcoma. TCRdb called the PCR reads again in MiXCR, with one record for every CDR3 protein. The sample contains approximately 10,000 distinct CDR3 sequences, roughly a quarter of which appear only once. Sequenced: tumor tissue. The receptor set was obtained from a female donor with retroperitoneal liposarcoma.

In DNA form, the CDR3 reads TGTGCCAGCAAGCCAGGCACGAACACTGAAGCTTTCTTT. Translating it yields CASKPGTNTEAFF. This sequence joins TRBV6-1 and TRBJ1-1; D is ambiguous. The V gene lost 7 bases and the J gene lost 1 base, with 10 bases spanning the gap. CDR3 length equals 13 residues. Per the germline V gene, CDR1 is MNHNS and CDR2 is SASEGT.

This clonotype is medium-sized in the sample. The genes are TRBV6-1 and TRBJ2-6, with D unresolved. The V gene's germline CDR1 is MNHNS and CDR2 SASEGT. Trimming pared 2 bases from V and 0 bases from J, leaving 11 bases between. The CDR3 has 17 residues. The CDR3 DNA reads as TGTGCCAGCAGTGAACTTGTCGAAGACTCTGGGGCCAACGTCCTGACTTTC. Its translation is CASSELVEDSGANVLTF.

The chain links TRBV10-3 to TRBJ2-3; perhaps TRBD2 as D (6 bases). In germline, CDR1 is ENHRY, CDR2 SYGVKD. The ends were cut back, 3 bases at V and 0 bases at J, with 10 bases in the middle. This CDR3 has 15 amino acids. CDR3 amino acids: CAISDASASTDTQYF. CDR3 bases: TGTGCCATCAGTGATGCTAGCGCTAGCACAGATACGCAGTATTTT.

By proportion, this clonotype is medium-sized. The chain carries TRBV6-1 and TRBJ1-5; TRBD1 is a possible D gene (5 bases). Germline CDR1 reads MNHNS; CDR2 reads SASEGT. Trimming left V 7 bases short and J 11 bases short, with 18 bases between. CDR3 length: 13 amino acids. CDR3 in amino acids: CASNTQGGSAQHF. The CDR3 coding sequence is TGTGCCAGCAACACGCAGGGAGGGTCGGCCCAGCATTTT.

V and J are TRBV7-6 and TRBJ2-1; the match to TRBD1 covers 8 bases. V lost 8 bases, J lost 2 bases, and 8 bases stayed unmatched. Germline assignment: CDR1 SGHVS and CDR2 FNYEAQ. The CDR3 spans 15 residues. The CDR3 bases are TGTGCCAGCGGCCAGGGGACAGGTCCCTACAATGAGCAGTTCTTC. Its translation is CASGQGTGPYNEQFF.

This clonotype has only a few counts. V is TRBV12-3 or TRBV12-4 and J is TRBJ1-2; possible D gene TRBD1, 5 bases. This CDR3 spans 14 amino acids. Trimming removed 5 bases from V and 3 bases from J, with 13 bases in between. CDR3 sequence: CASSPGTVDYGYTF. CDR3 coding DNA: TGTGCCAGCAGTCCGGGGACGGTGGACTATGGCTACACCTTC.

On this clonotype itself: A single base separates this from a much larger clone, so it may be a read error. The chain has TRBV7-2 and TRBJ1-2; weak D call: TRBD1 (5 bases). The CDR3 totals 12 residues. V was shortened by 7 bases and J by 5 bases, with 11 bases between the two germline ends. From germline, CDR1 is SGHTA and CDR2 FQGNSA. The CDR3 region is CASNSQGYGYTF. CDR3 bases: TGTGCCAGCAACTCCCAGGGTTATGGCTACACCTTC.

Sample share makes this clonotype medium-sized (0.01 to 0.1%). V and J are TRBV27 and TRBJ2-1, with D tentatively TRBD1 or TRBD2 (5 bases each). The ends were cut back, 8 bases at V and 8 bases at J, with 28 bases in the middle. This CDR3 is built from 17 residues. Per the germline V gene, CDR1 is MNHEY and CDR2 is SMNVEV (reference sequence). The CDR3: CASGRDLRTASDDEQFF. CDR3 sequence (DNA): TGTGCCAGCGGCAGGGACCTCCGGACCGCCAGTGACGATGAGCAGTTCTTC.

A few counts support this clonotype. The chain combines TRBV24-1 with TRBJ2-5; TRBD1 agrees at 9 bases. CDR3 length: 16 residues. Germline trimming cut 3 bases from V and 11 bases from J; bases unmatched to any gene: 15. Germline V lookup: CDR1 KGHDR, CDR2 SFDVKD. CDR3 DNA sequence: TGTGCCACCAGTGATCCCGGGACAGGGACCTACAATGAGCAGTACTTC. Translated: CATSDPGTGTYNEQYF.

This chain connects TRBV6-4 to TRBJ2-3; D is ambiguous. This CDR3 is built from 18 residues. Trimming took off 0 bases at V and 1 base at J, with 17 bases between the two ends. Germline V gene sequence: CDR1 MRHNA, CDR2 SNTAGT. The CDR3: CASSDSGGSSLGTDTQYF. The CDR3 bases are TGTGCCAGCAGTGACTCTGGTGGCAGCTCACTGGGCACAGATACGCAGTATTTT.

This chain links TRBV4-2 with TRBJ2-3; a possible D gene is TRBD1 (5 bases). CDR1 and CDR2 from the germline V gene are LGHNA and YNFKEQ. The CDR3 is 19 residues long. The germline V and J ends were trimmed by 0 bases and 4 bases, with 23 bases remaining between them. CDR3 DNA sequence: TGTGCCAGCAGCCAAGATGAGACGGTTAGGGGCGTGGCGGCAGATACGCAGTATTTT. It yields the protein CASSQDETVRGVAADTQYF.

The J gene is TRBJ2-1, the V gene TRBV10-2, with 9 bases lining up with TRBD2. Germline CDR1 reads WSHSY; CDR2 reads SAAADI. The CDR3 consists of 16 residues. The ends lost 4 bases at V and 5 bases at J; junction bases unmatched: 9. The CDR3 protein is CASSGIAGVPNNEQFF. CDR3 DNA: TGCGCCAGCAGTGGTATAGCGGGAGTCCCCAACAATGAGCAGTTCTTC.

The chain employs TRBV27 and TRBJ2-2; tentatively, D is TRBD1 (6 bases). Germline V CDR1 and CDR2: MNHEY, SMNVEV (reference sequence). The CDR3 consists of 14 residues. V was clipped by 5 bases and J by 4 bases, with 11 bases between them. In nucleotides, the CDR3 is TGTGCCAGCAGTGCAGGGGCCATCACCGGGGAGCTGTTTTTT. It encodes CASSAGAITGELFF.

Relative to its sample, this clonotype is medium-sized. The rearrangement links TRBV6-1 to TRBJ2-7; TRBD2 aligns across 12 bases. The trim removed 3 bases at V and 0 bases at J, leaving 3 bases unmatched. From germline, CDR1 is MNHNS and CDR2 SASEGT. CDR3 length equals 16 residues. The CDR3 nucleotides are TGTGCCAGCAGTGACGGACTAGCGGGACGCTCCTACGAGCAGTACTTC. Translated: CASSDGLAGRSYEQYF.

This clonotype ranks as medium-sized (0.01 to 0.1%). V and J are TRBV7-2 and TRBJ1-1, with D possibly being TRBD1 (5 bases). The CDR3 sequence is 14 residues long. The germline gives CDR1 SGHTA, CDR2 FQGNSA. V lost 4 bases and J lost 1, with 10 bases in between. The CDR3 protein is CASSWGLGNTEAFF. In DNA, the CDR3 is TGTGCCAGCAGCTGGGGACTAGGGAACACTGAAGCTTTCTTT.

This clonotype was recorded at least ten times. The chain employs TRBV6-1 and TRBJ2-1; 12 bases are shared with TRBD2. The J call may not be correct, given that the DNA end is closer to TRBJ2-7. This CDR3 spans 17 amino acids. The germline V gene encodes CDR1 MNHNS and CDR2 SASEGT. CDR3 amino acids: CASSSLAGGPADNEQYF. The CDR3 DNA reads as TGTGCCAGCAGTTCGCTAGCGGGGGGGCCAGCCGACAATGAGCAGTACTTC.

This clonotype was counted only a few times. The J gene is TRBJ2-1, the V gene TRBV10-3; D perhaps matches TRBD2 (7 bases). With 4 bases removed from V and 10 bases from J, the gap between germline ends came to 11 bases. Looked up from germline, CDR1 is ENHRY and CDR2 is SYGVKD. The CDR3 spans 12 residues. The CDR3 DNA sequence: TGTGCCATCAGTGGAGGCGGGGGCGAGCAGTTCTTC. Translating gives CAISGGGGEQFF.

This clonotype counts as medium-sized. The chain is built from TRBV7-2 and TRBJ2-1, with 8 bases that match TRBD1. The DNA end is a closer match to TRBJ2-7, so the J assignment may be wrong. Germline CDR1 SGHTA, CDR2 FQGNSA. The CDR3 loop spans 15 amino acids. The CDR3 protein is CASSLDTGGYNEQYF. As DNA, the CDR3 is TGTGCCAGCAGCTTAGATACAGGGGGGTACAATGAGCAGTACTTC.

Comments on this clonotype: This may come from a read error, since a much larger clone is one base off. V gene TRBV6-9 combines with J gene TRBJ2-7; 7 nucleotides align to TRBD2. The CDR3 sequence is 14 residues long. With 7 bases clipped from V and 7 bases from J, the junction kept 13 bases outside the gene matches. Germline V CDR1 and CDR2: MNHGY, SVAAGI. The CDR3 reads CASIPGGVVNEQYF. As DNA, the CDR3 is TGTGCCAGCATTCCGGGGGGTGTGGTCAATGAGCAGTACTTC.

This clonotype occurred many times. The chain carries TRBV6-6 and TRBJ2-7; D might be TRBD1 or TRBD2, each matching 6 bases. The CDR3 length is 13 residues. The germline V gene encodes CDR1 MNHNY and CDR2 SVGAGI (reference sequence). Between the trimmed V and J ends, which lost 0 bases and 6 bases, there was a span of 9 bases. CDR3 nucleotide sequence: TGTGCCAGCAGTTACTCATCGGGGGCCGAGCAGTACTTC. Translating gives CASSYSSGAEQYF.

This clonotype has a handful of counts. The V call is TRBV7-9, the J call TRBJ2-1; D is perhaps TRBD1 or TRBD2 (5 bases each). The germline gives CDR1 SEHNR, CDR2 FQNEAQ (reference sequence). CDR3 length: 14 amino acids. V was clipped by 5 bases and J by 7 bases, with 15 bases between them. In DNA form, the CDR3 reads TGTGCCAGCAGCCCCCCGGGACGGACGAATGAGCAGTTCTTC. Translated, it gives CASSPPGRTNEQFF.